This TCR beta chain was observed in a study of OX40 agonist ivuxolimab in advanced cancers. Points on this clone: The target antigen is unknown.

A history of autoimmune disease or systemic immunosuppression excluded patients. Study-level points and caveats: In a subset of nonresponders, normalized T-cell clonal expansion was also low. Partial responders treated at 0.1-3.0 mg/kg exhibited clonal expansion among the lowest measured. Expanded peripheral T cells had an undetermined antigen specificity.

Germline lookup yields CDR1 SNHLY and CDR2 FYNNEI. The V end was cut by 2 bases, the J end by 3 bases, with 6 bases between. The CDR3 is 13 amino acids. Profiled with immunoSEQ multiplex PCR; TCRdb holds only in-frame clones, not every one. Seen here are more than 55,000 clones, about 91% observed once, and the top ten hold about an eighth. Sequencing was performed on CD4+ or CD8+ T cells sorted from blood, taken in a trial of the OX40 agonist ivuxolimab. The V and J genes are TRBV2 and TRBJ2-3; D is ambiguous. This receptor was identified in an adult with an advanced solid tumor such as melanoma, head and neck, liver or kidney cancer. The CDR3 sequence is CASSEPETDTQYF. Here the CDR3 DNA reads TGTGCCAGCAGTGAACCTGAGACAGATACGCAGTATTTT.